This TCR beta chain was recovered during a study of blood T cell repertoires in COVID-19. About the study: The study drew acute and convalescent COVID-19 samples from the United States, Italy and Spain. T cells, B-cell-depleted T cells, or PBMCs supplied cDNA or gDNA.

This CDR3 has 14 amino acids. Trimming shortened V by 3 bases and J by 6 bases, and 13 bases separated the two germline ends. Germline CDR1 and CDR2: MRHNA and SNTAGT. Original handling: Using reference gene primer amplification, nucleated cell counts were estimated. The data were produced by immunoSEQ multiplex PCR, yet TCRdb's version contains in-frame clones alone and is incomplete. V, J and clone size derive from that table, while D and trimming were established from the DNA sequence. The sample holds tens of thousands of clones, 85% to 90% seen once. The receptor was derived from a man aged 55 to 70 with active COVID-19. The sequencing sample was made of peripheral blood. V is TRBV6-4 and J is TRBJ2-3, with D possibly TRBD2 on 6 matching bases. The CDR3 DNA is TGTGCCAGCAGTGAATGGCAGACTAGTGATACGCAGTATTTT. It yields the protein CASSEWQTSDTQYF.